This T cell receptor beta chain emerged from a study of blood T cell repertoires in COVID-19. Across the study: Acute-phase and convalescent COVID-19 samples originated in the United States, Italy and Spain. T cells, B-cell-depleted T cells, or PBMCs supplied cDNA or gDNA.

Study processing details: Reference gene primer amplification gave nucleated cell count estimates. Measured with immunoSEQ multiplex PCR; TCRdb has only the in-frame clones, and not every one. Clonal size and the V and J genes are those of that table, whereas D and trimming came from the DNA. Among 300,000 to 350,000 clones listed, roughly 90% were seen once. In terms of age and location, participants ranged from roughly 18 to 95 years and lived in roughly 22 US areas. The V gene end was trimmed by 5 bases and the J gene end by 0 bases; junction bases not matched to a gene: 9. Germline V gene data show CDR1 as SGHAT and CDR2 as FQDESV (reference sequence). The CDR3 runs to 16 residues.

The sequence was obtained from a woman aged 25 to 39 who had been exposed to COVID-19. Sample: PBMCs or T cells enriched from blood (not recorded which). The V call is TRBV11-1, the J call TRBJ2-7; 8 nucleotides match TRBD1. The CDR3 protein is CASSLGDRMYSYEQYF. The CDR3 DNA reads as TGTGCCAGCAGCCTTGGGGACAGGATGTACTCCTACGAGCAGTACTTC.